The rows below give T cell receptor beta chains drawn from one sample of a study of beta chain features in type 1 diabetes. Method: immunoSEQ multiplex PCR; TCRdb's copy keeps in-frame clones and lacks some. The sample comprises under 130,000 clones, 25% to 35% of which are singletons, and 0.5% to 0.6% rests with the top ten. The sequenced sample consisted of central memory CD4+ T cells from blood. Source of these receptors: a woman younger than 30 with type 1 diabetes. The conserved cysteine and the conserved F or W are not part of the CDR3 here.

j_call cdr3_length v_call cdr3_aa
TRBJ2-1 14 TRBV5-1 ASSDGTSAFAAEQF
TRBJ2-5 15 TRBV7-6 ASSLAGTSGAPETQY
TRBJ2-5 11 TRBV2 ASSKGGDGTQY
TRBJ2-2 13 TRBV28 ASSSHDKGGLELF
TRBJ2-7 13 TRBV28 ASSPWASNSYEQY
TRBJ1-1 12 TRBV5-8 ASSLNGANTEAF
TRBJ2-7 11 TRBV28 ARGRGGMGEQY
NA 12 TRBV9 ASSPGQNYYEQY
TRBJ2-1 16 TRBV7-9 ASSLGPVGLAAYNEQF
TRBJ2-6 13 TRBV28 ASSRQFSGANVLT
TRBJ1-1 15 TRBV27 ASSLRVRGFRNTEAF